This TCR beta chain was sequenced in a study of cytomegalovirus exposure and HLA in healthy donors. Donors came from a validation cohort of over 100 subjects, distinct from the first 666-subject cohort. V was trimmed by 6 bases and J by 3 bases, leaving 9 bases between them. Germline V gene lookup returns CDR1 MDHEN and CDR2 SYDVKM. The CDR3 sequence is 12 residues long. Findings of the study overall: Altogether, around 160 TCR beta chains were recorded as cytomegalovirus-associated.

The method was immunoSEQ multiplex PCR; TCRdb's version includes in-frame clones alone and lacks a portion of them. In the table there are more than 55,000 clones, approximately 96% of which are singletons. Concerning this clone itself: What it binds is not known.

The chain combines TRBV28 with TRBJ2-7, with D perhaps matching TRBD1 (5 bases). The TCR originated in a man younger than 35 in good health and CMV-seronegative. Sample: PBMCs. This chain's CDR3 is CASSMTVYEQYF. The CDR3 region has the DNA TGTGCCAGCAGCATGACAGTCTACGAGCAGTACTTC.